Shown below are 26 T cell receptor beta chains from a single sample sequenced in a study of vaccination effects on CD4 cells after COVID-19. Here immunoSEQ multiplex PCR was the method, and the copy in TCRdb shows in-frame clones only, minus some. The repertoire holds around 67,000 clones, about 86% seen once, with about 1.2% in the top ten. ViraFEST expansion of antigen-specific CD4+ T cells with viral peptide pools preceded sequencing. The culture ran for roughly ten days before CD4+ T cells were isolated. Participants completed two doses of the BNT162b2 or mRNA-1273 vaccine. No antigen has been assigned to these receptors. The starting material was CD4+ T cells from PBMCs cultured with HCoV-229E spike peptides, obtained after COVID-19 vaccination. The receptors come from a human donor who received a COVID-19 vaccine.

The chain uses TRBV24-1 and TRBJ2-1; D not resolved. CDR1 is KGHDR, CDR2 SFDVKD, per germline. The CDR3 consists of 16 residues. V was cut by 2 bases and J by 0 bases, with 10 bases left in between. The CDR3 loop is CATSDSPGSSYNEQFF. CDR3 nucleotide sequence: TGTGCCACCAGTGATTCTCCGGGTAGCTCCTACAATGAGCAGTTCTTC.

The chain couples TRBV6-5 to TRBJ2-3; D remains unclear. V lost 3 bases, J lost 0 bases, and 13 bases lay in between. This CDR3 is 16 amino acids long. Germline V lookup: CDR1 MNHEY, CDR2 SVGAGI. CDR3 in amino acids: CASSYVGFPSTDTQYF. The CDR3 nucleotides read TGTGCCAGCAGTTATGTGGGTTTCCCGAGCACAGATACGCAGTATTTT.

The CDR3 loop reads CATSRDFLSNQPQHF. DNA for the CDR3: TGTGCCACCAGCAGAGATTTTCTTAGCAATCAGCCCCAGCATTTT. This rearrangement joins TRBV15 to TRBJ1-5; D unresolved. V gave up 0 bases and J gave up 0 bases, with 6 bases separating them. This CDR3 comprises 15 residues. The germline V gene encodes CDR1 LNHNV and CDR2 YYDKDF (reference sequence).

This sequence joins TRBV20-1 and TRBJ1-2, with D uncertain. V lost 1 base and J 4 bases, leaving 4 bases between the germline ends. Germline V CDR1 and CDR2: DFQATT, SNEGSKA (reference sequence). This CDR3 spans 11 amino acids. The CDR3 nucleotides are TGCAGTGCTAGAGTTCCCTATGGCTACACCTTC. Its translation: CSARVPYGYTF.

This clone appeared a single time. This sequence joins TRBV2 and TRBJ2-2; possible D gene TRBD1, 8 bases. Germline CDR1 reads SNHLY; CDR2 reads FYNNEI. This CDR3 contains 15 residues. V was trimmed by 4 bases and J by 4 bases, leaving 13 bases between them. As DNA, the CDR3 is TGTGCCAGCAGTGCAGGGGGCGGGGGCACCGGGGAGCTGTTTTTT. The encoded protein is CASSAGGGGTGELFF.

This rearrangement joins TRBV3-1 (or the pseudogene TRBV3-2) to TRBJ1-6; D might be TRBD1 (6 bases). There are 13 residues in the CDR3. The ends were cut back, 5 bases at V and 11 bases at J, with 13 bases in the middle. In germline, CDR1 is LGHDT, CDR2 YNNKEL (reference sequence). CDR3 coding DNA: TGTGCCAGCAGCTTAGGGGACAAGACACCCCTCCACTTT. Its translation: CASSLGDKTPLHF.

The V call is TRBV27, the J call TRBJ2-7; D gene ambiguous. Trimming removed 5 bases at V and 0 bases at J, with 8 bases between. Germline CDR1 is MNHEY and CDR2 is SMNVEV (reference sequence). CDR3 size: 13 residues. The CDR3 region is CASSLLSSYEQYV. CDR3 bases: TGTGCCAGCAGTCTCTTGAGCTCCTACGAGCAGTACGTC.

The genes are TRBV4-3 and TRBJ2-4, with D possibly being TRBD1 (5 bases). The ends were cut back, 3 bases at V and 8 bases at J, with 11 bases in the middle. The CDR3 is made up of 13 amino acids. Germline V gene sequence: CDR1 LGHNA, CDR2 YSLEER. CDR3 sequence: CASSHETEDIQYF. CDR3 DNA: TGCGCCAGCAGCCACGAGACAGAGGACATTCAGTACTTC.

The chain couples TRBV4-1 to TRBJ2-4; no firm D call. Germline V gene lookup returns CDR1 MGHRA and CDR2 YSYEKL. The CDR3 is 19 amino acids. The V gene lost 0 bases and the J gene lost 0 bases, with 18 bases spanning the gap. The CDR3 spells CASSQDSIGFGKAKNIQYF. DNA for the CDR3: TGCGCCAGCAGCCAAGATAGTATAGGCTTCGGAAAAGCCAAAAACATTCAGTACTTC.

This chain links TRBV24-1 with TRBJ2-5; D is possibly TRBD1 or TRBD2 (5 bases each). Per the germline V gene, CDR1 is KGHDR and CDR2 is SFDVKD. Trimming removed 3 bases at V and 1 base at J, with 14 bases between. This CDR3 comprises 16 residues. The CDR3 bases are TGTGCCACCAGTGATCCCGGACCTGGGGGCCAAGAGACCCAGTACTTC. This codes for CATSDPGPGGQETQYF.

In this sample, this clone turned up once. The chain recombines TRBV5-1 with TRBJ2-2, with 10 bases fitting TRBD2. The CDR3 sequence is 15 residues long. Germline CDR1 and CDR2: SGHRS and YFSETQ. The V segment lost 3 bases and the J segment 1 base; nucleotides outside the gene matches: 0. The CDR3 region has the DNA TGCGCCAGCAGCTGGACTAGCGGGAACACCGGGGAGCTGTTTTTT. It specifies CASSWTSGNTGELFF.

This chain uses TRBV24-1 with TRBJ2-1; tentative D call: TRBD2 (6 bases). Trimming removed 4 bases at V and 12 bases at J, with 15 bases between. The CDR3 has 13 residues. Looked up from germline, CDR1 is KGHDR and CDR2 is SFDVKD. CDR3 region: CATSDPDGRGQFF. CDR3 nucleotides: TGTGCCACCAGTGACCCGGACGGGCGGGGGCAGTTCTTC.

The chain carries TRBV5-1 and TRBJ2-1; 13 bases map to TRBD2. Trimming at V came to 3 bases and at J to 9 bases, leaving 9 bases not matched to a gene. The CDR3 runs 16 residues. Germline V gene lookup returns CDR1 SGHRS and CDR2 YFSETQ. This CDR3 is CASSSATSGGATEQFF. The CDR3, as DNA: TGCGCCAGCAGCTCCGCAACTAGCGGGGGGGCCACTGAGCAGTTCTTC.

V usage is TRBV24-1 and J usage is TRBJ2-5; D may be TRBD2 (7 bases). The germline V gene encodes CDR1 KGHDR and CDR2 SFDVKD. V lost 5 bases and J 4 bases, leaving 13 bases between the germline ends. This CDR3 comprises 14 residues. CDR3 residues: CATSGGGDLETQYF. CDR3 in DNA: TGTGCCACCAGTGGAGGGGGGGATCTAGAGACCCAGTACTTC.

This chain's CDR3 is CASSLGGATGTEAFF. CDR3 coding DNA: TGTGCCAGCAGTTTAGGGGGGGCGACCGGGACTGAAGCTTTCTTT. V is TRBV28 and J is TRBJ1-1; perhaps TRBD1 as D (6 bases). The germline V gene encodes CDR1 MDHEN and CDR2 SYDVKM. The CDR3 is 15 residues long. Between the trimmed V and J ends, which lost 2 bases and 5 bases, there was a span of 15 bases. Full variable domain (missing parts from reference TRBV28 and TRBJ1-1): DVKVTQSSRYLVKRTGEKVFLECVQDMDHENMFWYRQDPGLGLRLIYFSYDVKMKEKGDIPEGYSVSREKKERFSLILESASTNQTSMYLCASSLGGATGTEAFFGQGTRLTVV.

The genes are TRBV6-5 and TRBJ2-4; a possible D gene is TRBD2 (7 bases). The V gene lost 4 bases and the J gene lost 3 bases, with 13 bases spanning the gap. Germline V gene sequence: CDR1 MNHEY, CDR2 SVGAGI. This CDR3 has 15 residues. The CDR3 nucleotides are TGTGCCAGCAGTTCCCGGGGAGGGGGCAAAAACATTCAGTACTTC. This gives the protein CASSSRGGGKNIQYF.

The J gene is TRBJ2-3, the V gene TRBV9; a possible D gene is TRBD2 (7 bases). The CDR3 is 14 amino acids. With 4 bases removed from V and 4 bases from J, the gap between germline ends came to 13 bases. Germline values: CDR1 SGDLS, CDR2 YYNGEE. CDR3 nucleotide sequence: TGTGCCAGCAGCCTCGCGGGGGCTTCAGATACGCAGTATTTT. It translates to CASSLAGASDTQYF.

This chain uses TRBV5-1 with TRBJ2-2; 8 nucleotides match TRBD1. Germline V gene sequence: CDR1 SGHRS, CDR2 YFSETQ. J gave up 0 bases and V 7 bases, and 5 bases lay outside the gene matches. The CDR3 has 15 amino acids. The CDR3 bases are TGCGCCAGCGGCCCGGGACAGGCGAACACCGGGGAGCTGTTTTTT. This sequence encodes CASGPGQANTGELFF.

CDR3 bases: TGCGCCAGCAGTCGACGGATACAAGAGACCCAGTACTTC. This codes for CASSRRIQETQYF. This sequence joins TRBV10-2 and TRBJ2-5; D uncertain. The germline V and J ends were trimmed by 5 bases and 2 bases, with 9 bases remaining between them. The germline CDR1 and CDR2 sequences are WSHSY and SAAADI. The CDR3 is 13 amino acids.

This clone was observed a single time. The chain is built from TRBV3-1 (or the pseudogene TRBV3-2) and TRBJ2-3; 13 positions match TRBD2. The CDR3 totals 17 residues. Looked up from germline, CDR1 is LGHDT and CDR2 is YNNKEL (reference sequence). J was trimmed by 10 bases and V by 3 bases; bases with no gene match: 13. The CDR3 protein is CASSHASSTTSGGAQYF. For the CDR3, the DNA is TGTGCCAGCAGCCACGCATCCTCTACTACTAGCGGGGGGGCGCAGTATTTT.

The V gene is TRBV6-5, the J gene TRBJ1-5, with 8 nucleotides matching TRBD1. This CDR3 contains 14 residues. V shed 5 bases and J 7 bases; nucleotides not matched to a gene: 7. Germline assignment: CDR1 MNHEY and CDR2 SVGAGI. This CDR3 reads CASSTGQGLQPQHF. CDR3 sequence (DNA): TGTGCCAGCAGTACTGGACAGGGCTTACAGCCCCAGCATTTT.

The chain couples TRBV6-1 to TRBJ1-4, with 7 positions matching TRBD1. This CDR3 has 14 residues. V gave up 2 bases and J gave up 8 bases; unmatched junction bases: 5. Germline V gene data show CDR1 as MNHNS and CDR2 as SASEGT. In nucleotides, the CDR3 is TGTGCCAGCAGTGAAAGACAGGGAGGGGAAAAACTGTTTTTT. Its translation: CASSERQGGEKLFF.

Judged by abundance, this clone is medium-sized (0.01 to 0.1%). V usage is TRBV19 and J usage is TRBJ1-2; no reliable D call. This CDR3 contains 12 residues. Germline CDR1 reads LNHDA; CDR2 reads SQIVND (reference sequence). Trimming removed 5 bases at V and 2 bases at J, with 6 bases between. The CDR3 loop reads CASSYMNYGYTF. Written as DNA, the CDR3 is TGTGCCAGTAGTTACATGAACTATGGCTACACCTTC. Looking up the rest from reference TRBV19 and TRBJ1-2 gives the full variable domain: DGGITQSPKYLFRKEGQNVTLSCEQNLNHDAMYWYRQDPGQGLRLIYYSQIVNDFQKGDIAEGYSVSREKKESFPLTVTSAQKNPTAFYLCASSYMNYGYTFGSGTRLTVV.

This clone showed up just a few times. V gene TRBV5-1 combines with J gene TRBJ1-6; TRBD1 agrees at 8 bases. V gave up 4 bases and J gave up 10 bases; unmatched junction bases: 7. The CDR3 sequence is 14 residues long. Per germline, CDR1 SGHRS and CDR2 YFSETQ. The DNA for the CDR3 is TGCGCCAGCAGCGAGGACAGGGTAGAGTCACCCCTCCACTTT. It translates to CASSEDRVESPLHF. Combining the CDR3 with reference TRBV5-1 and TRBJ1-6 gives the whole variable domain KAGVTQTPRYLIKTRGQQVTLSCSPISGHRSVSWYQQTPGQGLQFLFEYFSETQRNKGNFPGRFSGRQFSNSRSEMNVSTLELGDSALYLCASSEDRVESPLHFGNGTRLTVT.

V gene TRBV6-5 combines with J gene TRBJ1-2; TRBD1 matches at 9 bases. Germline values: CDR1 MNHEY, CDR2 SVGAGI. This CDR3 comprises 13 residues. J gave up 5 bases and V 7 bases, and 5 bases lay outside the gene matches. CDR3 coding DNA: TGTGCCAGCACGCCACAGGGGGCGTATGGCTACACCTTC. This sequence encodes CASTPQGAYGYTF.

The CDR3 region has the DNA TGTGCCAGCAGCTTCAACAGGGGATCGGAGACCCAGTACTTC. Protein product: CASSFNRGSETQYF. J is TRBJ2-5 and V is TRBV7-2; 7 positions agree with TRBD1. From germline, CDR1 is SGHTA and CDR2 FQGNSA. Trimming at V came to 3 bases and at J to 5 bases, leaving 6 bases not matched to a gene. This CDR3 contains 14 residues. Together with reference TRBV7-2 and TRBJ2-5, the CDR3 gives the full variable domain: GAGVSQSPSNKVTEKGKDVELRCDPISGHTALYWYRQSLGQGLEFLIYFQGNSAPDKSGLPSDRFSAERTGGSVSTLTIQRTQQEDSAVYLCASSFNRGSETQYFGPGTRLLVL.